Following are 10 T cell receptor beta chains from one sample sequenced in a study of T cells in localized non-small cell lung cancer. The table came from immunoSEQ multiplex PCR; TCRdb's copy has only in-frame clones and leaves some out. The sample records over 55,000 clones, around 90% being singletons. The starting material was peripheral blood, obtained before any cancer treatment. The receptors shown here come from a woman between 35 and 70 years old with stage I lung adenocarcinoma.

The chain couples TRBV7-7 to TRBJ2-1, with 10 bases matching TRBD1. CDR1 SSHAT and CDR2 FNYEAQ come from the germline V gene (reference sequence). The CDR3 has 16 residues. Trimming at V came to 5 bases and at J to 3 bases, leaving 7 bases not matched to a gene. For the CDR3, the DNA is TGTGCCAGCAGCCCGGGGACAGGGGTTGGCTACAATGAGCAGTTCTTC. Its translation: CASSPGTGVGYNEQFF.

This clone was seen a few times. The identical CDR3 is also encoded by other nucleotide sequences in the sample. The chain joins TRBV7-6 to TRBJ2-7; no definite D call. V gave up 0 bases and J gave up 2 bases, with 11 bases separating them. Germline values: CDR1 SGHVS, CDR2 FNYEAQ. CDR3 length: 15 residues. In DNA, the CDR3 is TGTGCCAGCAGCTTAGCCAGAGACGGAACCTACGAGCAGTACTTC. This codes for CASSLARDGTYEQYF.

The V call is TRBV6-5, the J call TRBJ1-2, with no clear D. The CDR3 is 13 residues long. The V end was cut by 2 bases, the J end by 10 bases, with 14 bases between. Per the germline V gene, CDR1 is MNHEY and CDR2 is SVGAGI. CDR3 DNA: TGTGCCAGCAGTTACCCAGAGCTCGGAGACTACACCTTC. It specifies CASSYPELGDYTF.

The V and J genes are TRBV10-3 and TRBJ2-3, with 7 nucleotides matching TRBD2. The germline V gene encodes CDR1 ENHRY and CDR2 SYGVKD. The V gene end was trimmed by 6 bases and the J gene end by 0 bases; junction bases not matched to a gene: 12. This CDR3 contains 17 residues. CDR3: CAIRRFLRGSSTDTQYF. CDR3 in DNA: TGTGCCATCAGGAGGTTTTTGCGGGGGTCTAGCACAGATACGCAGTATTTT.

This chain joins TRBV7-2 and TRBJ1-4; 7 bases are shared with TRBD1. The V segment lost 5 bases and the J segment 8 bases; nucleotides outside the gene matches: 5. The germline V gene encodes CDR1 SGHTA and CDR2 FQGNSA. CDR3 length equals 13 residues. The DNA for the CDR3 is TGTGCCAGCAGCGTAGGGGGCTGGGAAAAACTGTTTTTT. Translating gives CASSVGGWEKLFF.

The V call is TRBV15, the J call TRBJ2-5, with D maybe TRBD1 (5 bases). This CDR3 is 15 amino acids long. CDR1 LNHNV and CDR2 YYDKDF come from the germline V gene (reference sequence). V gave up 0 bases and J gave up 2 bases, with 10 bases separating them. CDR3 coding DNA: TGTGCCACCAGCAGAGAAAGACAGAGACAAGAGACCCAGTACTTC. Its translation: CATSRERQRQETQYF.

The chain joins TRBV2 to TRBJ1-1; D is unclear. This CDR3 is built from 14 residues. The germline V gene has CDR1 SNHLY and CDR2 FYNNEI. V was clipped by 4 bases and J by 1 base, with 10 bases between them. DNA for the CDR3: TGTGCCAGCAGTGTTATAGGTGGGAACACTGAAGCTTTCTTT. It encodes CASSVIGGNTEAFF.

In the case of this clone: Mismatch with germline at one junction end may stem from a read error. The J gene is TRBJ1-2, the V gene TRBV19, with 10 bases that match TRBD1. Germline V gene sequence: CDR1 LNHDA, CDR2 SQIVND (reference sequence). The CDR3 extends over 12 amino acids. The CDR3 protein is CASSMERGQGIF. CDR3 DNA: TGTGCCAGTAGTATGGAGAGGGGACAGGGGATCTTC.

The chain combines TRBV7-2 with TRBJ2-7; D not certain. Germline V lookup: CDR1 SGHTA, CDR2 FQGNSA. V was cut by 3 bases and J by 1 base, with 10 bases left in between. The CDR3 consists of 14 residues. The CDR3 DNA sequence: TGTGCCAGCAGCTTTGGGGTGGAATCCTACGAGCAGTACTTC. It encodes CASSFGVESYEQYF.

This clone showed up just once. This chain uses TRBV15 with TRBJ1-1; D is undetermined. CDR1 and CDR2 (germline): LNHNV, YYDKDF (reference sequence). V lost 7 bases to trimming and J lost 0 bases, with 12 bases between them. The CDR3 runs to 14 residues. CDR3 amino acids: CATTPGRMNTEAFF. Written as DNA, the CDR3 is TGTGCCACCACCCCCGGGCGCATGAACACTGAAGCTTTCTTT.